This T cell receptor beta chain came from a study of T cell repertoires in cytomegalovirus infection. A remark on this clonotype: Antigen: not known.

TCRdb used MiXCR to reprocess the reads, holding one entry per CDR3 protein. The sample gives some 940,000 distinct CDR3 sequences, roughly 31% of which show up once; around 15% is in the top ten. This CDR3 contains 13 residues. With 0 bases removed from V and 15 bases from J, the gap between germline ends came to 12 bases. Germline V gives CDR1 LGHNA, CDR2 YSLEER. This chain links TRBV4-3 with TRBJ2-6; D is ambiguous. The TCR originated in a human donor in good health (CMV status not recorded). Some clones in this sample may be carry-over from other donors' samples. The starting material was cultured CD8+ T cells from PBMCs, obtained from culture after CMV antigen stimulation. Here the CDR3 DNA reads TGCGCCAGCAGCCAAGATGCCCCGACCCCCCTGACTTTC. Protein sequence: CASSQDAPTPLTF.